The sequence of this TCR beta chain was determined in a study of T cells in Graves' hyperthyroidism and ophthalmopathy. Study-wide background: Peripheral blood was secured at the point of initial diagnosis, before any treatment.

The CDR3 is 13 residues long. Trimming pared 8 bases from V and 1 base from J, leaving 12 bases between. In its sample, this clonotype was seen many times. Amplification targeted TCR beta CDR3 regions from RNA transcripts. The HTBI primer set was used in a first-round RT-PCR of the TCR CDR3. A single record per CDR3 protein comes from TCRdb applying MiXCR to the multiplex PCR reads. In the table there are some 650,000 distinct CDR3 sequences, around 16% of which are singletons. Sequencing was done on a sample of blood. This clonotype was obtained from a woman aged 40 to 50 with Graves' ophthalmopathy. This rearrangement joins TRBV12-3 or TRBV12-4 to TRBJ2-7, with D maybe TRBD1 (5 bases). CDR3 nucleotides: TGTGCCAGCGCTTACAGGAAGTCCTACGAGCAGTACTTC. As protein: CASAYRKSYEQYF.